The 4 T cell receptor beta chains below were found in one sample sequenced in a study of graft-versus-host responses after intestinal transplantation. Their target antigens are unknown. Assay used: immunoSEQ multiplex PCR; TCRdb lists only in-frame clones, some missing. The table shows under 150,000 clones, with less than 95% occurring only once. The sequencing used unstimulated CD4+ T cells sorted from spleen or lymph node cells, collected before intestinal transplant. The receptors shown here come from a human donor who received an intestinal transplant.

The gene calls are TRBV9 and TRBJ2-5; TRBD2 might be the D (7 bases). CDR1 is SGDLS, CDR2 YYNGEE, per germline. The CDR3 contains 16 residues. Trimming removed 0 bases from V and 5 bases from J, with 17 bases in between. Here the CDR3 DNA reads TGTGCCAGCAGCGTAGCTTCCGGGGGGCGCCGGGAGACCCAGTACTTC. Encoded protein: CASSVASGGRRETQYF.

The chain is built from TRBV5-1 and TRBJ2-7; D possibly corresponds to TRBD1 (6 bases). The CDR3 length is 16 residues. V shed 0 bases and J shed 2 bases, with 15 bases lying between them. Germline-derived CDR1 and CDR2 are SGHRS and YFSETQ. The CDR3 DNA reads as TGCGCCAGCAGCTTGGTGGTAGGGACACGAGCCTACGAGCAGTACTTC. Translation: CASSLVVGTRAYEQYF.

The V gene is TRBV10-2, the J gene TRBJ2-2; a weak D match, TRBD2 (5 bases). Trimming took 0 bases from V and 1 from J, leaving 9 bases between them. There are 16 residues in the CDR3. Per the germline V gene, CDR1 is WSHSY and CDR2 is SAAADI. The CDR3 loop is CASSESPGLNTGELFF. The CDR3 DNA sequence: TGCGCCAGCAGTGAGTCGCCGGGATTGAACACCGGGGAGCTGTTTTTT.

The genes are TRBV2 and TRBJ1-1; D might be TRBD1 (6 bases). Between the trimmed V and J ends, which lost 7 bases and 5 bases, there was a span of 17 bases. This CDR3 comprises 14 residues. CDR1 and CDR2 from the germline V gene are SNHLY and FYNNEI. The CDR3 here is CASIVQGMRTEAFF. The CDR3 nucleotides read TGTGCCAGCATCGTTCAGGGGATGAGGACTGAAGCTTTCTTT. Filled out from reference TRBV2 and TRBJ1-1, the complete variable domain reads EPEVTQTPSHQVTQMGQEVILRCVPISNHLYFYWYRQILGQKVEFLVSFYNNEISEKSEIFDDQFSVERPDGSNFTLKIRSTKLEDSAMYFCASIVQGMRTEAFFGQGTRLTVV.